The rows below give T cell receptor beta chains drawn from one sample of a study of T cells after yellow fever vaccination. Using its own MiXCR run on the 5' RACE reads, TCRdb lists one record per CDR3 protein. The repertoire holds 14,000 or so distinct CDR3 sequences, with 6% to 9.5% as singletons. The sample was PBMCs, either bulk or a sorted T-cell subset (CD4+, CD8+, memory, or dextramer-sorted; not recorded which), taken on the day of the yellow fever booster vaccination. The receptors derive from a man between 18 and 29 years old who received the YFV17D yellow fever vaccine. Both conserved end residues are part of each CDR3. D genes are given only for firm matches.

j_gene	v_gene	d_gene	CDR3aa
TRBJ2-3	TRBV7-9	-	CASSLLTLVYTDTQYF
TRBJ1-4	TRBV5-1	TRBD1	CASSLGSGGEKLFF
TRBJ2-5	TRBV9	TRBD2	CASSVGASGGAGGETQYF
TRBJ2-1	TRBV20-1	TRBD2	CSARGSSGETYNEQFF
TRBJ2-5	TRBV7-6	TRBD2	CASSLPGGRQTQYF
TRBJ1-1	TRBV7-2	-	CASSPRGTGMNTEAFF
TRBJ2-3	TRBV5-5	-	CASSPDTDTQYF
TRBJ1-5	TRBV6-1	-	CASLVRPGQPQHF
TRBJ1-6	TRBV11-2	-	CASSLVGRLNSPLHF
TRBJ2-2	TRBV7-9	TRBD1	CASSFGTATGELFF
TRBJ2-1	TRBV4-2	TRBD2	CASSQGASGGYEQFF
TRBJ2-1	TRBV7-3	TRBD2	CASSLGRGGYEQFF
TRBJ1-2	TRBV7-9	-	CASSPEGTGESF
TRBJ2-5	TRBV27	-	CASSPRRGKETQYF
TRBJ1-1	TRBV29-1	TRBD1	CSVEDEGRGVIEAFF
TRBJ2-1	TRBV12-3/TRBV12-4	TRBD2	CASSGWTSGGNEQFF
TRBJ2-1	TRBV28	-	CASSLGGAKFF
TRBJ1-2	TRBV11-2	-	CASSLVPGDGGYTF
TRBJ2-2	TRBV7-8	-	CASSLAEQTTGELFF
TRBJ2-7	TRBV12-3/TRBV12-4	-	CASSPRLNSYEQYF
TRBJ2-3	TRBV7-3	-	CASSLNGGTDTQYF
TRBJ2-3	TRBV11-1	-	CASSLLKGPADTQYF
TRBJ2-7	TRBV30	-	CALRVQRVYTHF
TRBJ1-1	TRBV5-4	-	CASSRFDRVTNTEAFF
TRBJ1-1	TRBV7-2	-	CASSTQTNTEAFF
TRBJ1-2	TRBV12-3/TRBV12-4	-	CASSLRRGYGYTF
TRBJ2-3	TRBV4-2	-	CASSQLATDTQYF
TRBJ2-5	TRBV11-2	-	CASSLRWGETQYF
TRBJ2-5	TRBV7-9	-	CASSYWAVQETQYF
TRBJ1-5	TRBV7-8	TRBD1	CASSPDRGTRYSNQPQHF
TRBJ1-1	TRBV11-2	-	CASSLEFGKMNTEAFF
TRBJ1-1	TRBV7-2	-	CASSLLRGRTEAFF
TRBJ1-2	TRBV14	-	CASSRRKNYGYTF
TRBJ2-3	TRBV9	TRBD1	CASSGWGQGHTQYF
TRBJ1-3	TRBV10-3	TRBD1	CAIRDTGQGNTIYF
TRBJ2-1	TRBV20-1	TRBD2	CSAPPGLGVNNEQFF
TRBJ1-1	TRBV7-2	-	CASSLQATLGEAFF
TRBJ2-3	TRBV5-1	-	CASSLDRETDTQYF
TRBJ2-5	TRBV10-3	TRBD2	CAISDSPPGGRTYQETQYF
TRBJ2-1	TRBV20-1	-	CSAGGPGEQFF
TRBJ2-3	TRBV12-1	-	CASSWGDTQYF
TRBJ2-1	TRBV12-3/TRBV12-4	-	CASSLGRPEEFF
TRBJ1-5	TRBV30	-	CAWSHPKEPQHF
TRBJ1-1	TRBV5-1	-	CASSLGAIGGSVNAFF
TRBJ1-1	TRBV5-1	TRBD1	CASSARQGRSTEAFF
TRBJ1-2	TRBV7-3	-	CASSLTGGDYGYTF
TRBJ2-5	TRBV10-3	TRBD1	CATLMTGETETQYF
TRBJ1-1	TRBV10-3	TRBD1	CAISEPGQGGTEAFF
TRBJ2-3	TRBV5-1	-	CASSLEGRRFTDTQYF
TRBJ1-5	TRBV9	-	CASSVGAGLMVEPQHF
TRBJ1-4	TRBV7-2	TRBD1	CASSLQGGGMVEKLFF
TRBJ1-3	TRBV7-3	-	CASSLVDGDTIYF
TRBJ2-3	TRBV5-4	-	CASSSRDGSTDTQYF
TRBJ1-1	TRBV30	TRBD1	CAWSKARGTEAFF
TRBJ2-7	TRBV3-2	-	CASSQVLREQYF
TRBJ2-5	TRBV7-2	-	CASSYSHMQETQYF
TRBJ2-2	TRBV11-2	-	CASSLDTANTGELFF
TRBJ2-3	TRBV5-4	-	CASRSPSDTQYF
TRBJ2-2	TRBV4-3	-	CASSRGADRELFF